This TCR beta chain was captured by sequencing in a study of regulatory T cells in long-lasting Graves disease. Trimming took 6 bases from V and 3 from J; bases not matched to a gene: 4. This CDR3 has 14 amino acids. Germline values: CDR1 DFQATT, CDR2 SNEGSKA (reference sequence). Documented time point: persistent/refractory GD, antithyroid drugs over 5 years with positive TRAb. The TCR library used RNA extracted from PBMCs. Study-wide results and limits: New patients shared fewer public clonotypes (about 970) than persistent patients did (roughly 2,500).

Assembly of TCR beta libraries relied on iRepertoire HTBI primers together with Arm-PCR of CDR3 regions. TCRdb independently ran MiXCR on the multiplex PCR reads; one entry per CDR3 protein. The sample lists some 280,000 distinct CDR3 sequences; under 25% were seen once. This clonotype has more than one count but fewer than ten. The antigen is unknown. The TCR was taken from a female donor with Graves disease. Sequenced here: peripheral blood mononuclear cells (PBMCs), sampled when the disease was refractory, from a patient treated with antithyroid drugs. This chain uses TRBV20-1 with TRBJ2-5; 13 nucleotides match TRBD2. The CDR3 region is CSAPGTSGKETQYF. The CDR3 DNA reads as TGCAGTGCGCCCGGGACTAGCGGGAAAGAGACCCAGTACTTC.